These 18 T cell receptor beta chains were all obtained from the same sample, sequenced in a study of T cells in Graves' hyperthyroidism and ophthalmopathy (dated 2019 in TCRdb). The method was multiplex PCR. Sequencing used an Illumina HiSeq 2000. The TCR beta CDR3 regions were amplified from the RNA transcripts. A first-round RT-PCR of the TCR CDR3 used the HTBI primer set with the Qiagen OneStep RT-PCR kit. In-frame beta chains were kept once TCRdb had trimmed the public reads at Q25 with fastp and called clones with MiXCR. All rows with the same CDR3 protein become a single entry with the most common DNA and genes. This sample has about 270,000 distinct CDR3 sequences in its table, and roughly 22% of those were observed once. The top ten clonotypes cover around 62% of the sample. The specimen sequenced was blood. The source of these receptors is a young man with Graves' ophthalmopathy.

J is TRBJ2-7 and V is TRBV5-1; TRBD2 matches 11 bases. Losses at the gene ends were 0 bases for V and 7 bases for J; bases not matched to a gene: 6. Germline CDR1 SGHRS, CDR2 YFSETQ. The CDR3 is 15 amino acids. The CDR3 sequence is CASSLVTSGSGEQYF. In DNA, the CDR3 is TGCGCCAGCAGCTTGGTTACTAGCGGGAGCGGAGAGCAGTACTTC. Full variable domain (missing parts from reference TRBV5-1 and TRBJ2-7): KAGVTQTPRYLIKTRGQQVTLSCSPISGHRSVSWYQQTPGQGLQFLFEYFSETQRNKGNFPGRFSGRQFSNSRSEMNVSTLELGDSALYLCASSLVTSGSGEQYFGPGTRLTVT.

This chain uses TRBV4-2 with TRBJ1-3, with D unresolved. Per germline, CDR1 LGHNA and CDR2 YNFKEQ. The CDR3 sequence is 17 residues long. Trimming took 0 bases from V and 0 from J, leaving 12 bases between them. The CDR3 nucleotides are TGTGCCAGCAGCCAAGAGACGAGGGTTAGCTCTGGAAACACCATATATTTT. Protein: CASSQETRVSSGNTIYF.

This clonotype showed up many times. The rearrangement uses TRBV20-1 and TRBJ2-1; 12 nucleotides align to TRBD2. Germline CDR1 is DFQATT and CDR2 is SNEGSKA (reference sequence). This CDR3 contains 13 residues. V gave up 5 bases and J gave up 8 bases; unmatched junction bases: 4. CDR3 in amino acids: CSAPRTSGDEQFF. CDR3 bases: TGCAGTGCTCCCAGGACTAGCGGGGATGAGCAGTTCTTC.

A single count supports this clonotype. The chain recombines TRBV7-9 with TRBJ2-1, with TRBD2 matching 13 bases. Germline values: CDR1 SEHNR, CDR2 FQNEAQ (reference sequence). The CDR3 extends over 17 amino acids. The V and J ends lost 5 bases and 0 bases, in that order; junction bases with no gene match: 4. The CDR3 spells CASSKGLAGPSYNEQFF. CDR3 DNA sequence: TGTGCCAGCAGCAAGGGACTAGCGGGACCCTCCTACAATGAGCAGTTCTTC.

In its sample, this clonotype was seen many times. The chain couples TRBV12-3 or TRBV12-4 to TRBJ1-1; D gene ambiguous. V gave up 5 bases and J gave up 4 bases, with 26 bases separating them. The CDR3 contains 18 residues. The CDR3, as DNA: TGTGCCAGCAGTCCTCTAACTCCCCGGAGCCCATGGGGCACTGAAGCTTTCTTT. Translation: CASSPLTPRSPWGTEAFF.

The rearrangement joins TRBV2 to TRBJ2-7; TRBD2 matches 8 bases. Germline V CDR1 and CDR2: SNHLY, FYNNEI. The CDR3 extends over 16 amino acids. V dropped 6 bases and J dropped 0; count of bases not matched to a gene: 10. CDR3 DNA sequence: TGTGCCAGCAGGACCATAGCGGGACCATTCTCCTACGAGCAGTACTTC. It specifies CASRTIAGPFSYEQYF.

The CDR3: CASSLGFQGNTEAFF. In DNA, the CDR3 is TGCGCCAGCAGCCTAGGGTTTCAGGGAAACACTGAAGCTTTCTTT. The chain employs TRBV5-1 and TRBJ1-1; D might be TRBD1 (5 bases). Trimming left V 4 bases short and J 2 bases short, with 15 bases between. CDR3 length: 15 residues. Germline V CDR1 and CDR2: SGHRS, YFSETQ.

There are a few counts of this clonotype. The chain is built from TRBV30 and TRBJ1-1; TRBD1 is a possible D gene (5 bases). This CDR3 comprises 11 residues. Trimming pared 4 bases from V and 6 bases from J, leaving 9 bases between. The V gene's germline CDR1 is GTSNPN and CDR2 SVGIG (reference sequence). CDR3 in DNA: TGTGCCTGGAAACAGGTCGCTGAAGCTTTCTTT. Amino acids: CAWKQVAEAFF. The complete variable domain, with remaining parts taken from reference TRBV30 and TRBJ1-1, reads SQTIHQWPATLVQPVGSPLSLECTVEGTSNPNLYWYRQAAGRGLQLLFYSVGIGQISSEVPQNLSASRPQDRQFILSSKKLLLSDSGFYLCAWKQVAEAFFGQGTRLTVV.

This clonotype was counted many times. The rearrangement joins TRBV28 to TRBJ2-1; tentatively, D is TRBD1 (5 bases). V gave up 2 bases and J gave up 1 base, with 18 bases separating them. Germline V gene data show CDR1 as MDHEN and CDR2 as SYDVKM. The CDR3 totals 18 residues. The CDR3 region is CASSLEQARPESYNEQFF. CDR3 nucleotides: TGTGCCAGCAGTTTAGAACAGGCCCGTCCAGAATCCTACAATGAGCAGTTCTTC.

This clonotype was seen a handful of times. The chain joins TRBV6-6 to TRBJ2-7, with TRBD2 matching over 10 bases. Germline CDR1 MNHNY, CDR2 SVGAGI (reference sequence). Trimming removed 2 bases from V and 3 bases from J; junction bases left unmatched: 4. The CDR3 runs to 15 residues. The CDR3 reads CASSYGTSAFYEQYF. CDR3 nucleotides: TGTGCCAGCAGTTACGGGACTAGCGCCTTCTACGAGCAGTACTTC.

This clonotype was observed a few times. DNA for the CDR3: TGTGCCAGCAGCCGCCCGGAAGAGACCCAGTACTTC. It encodes CASSRPEETQYF. This sequence joins TRBV28 and TRBJ2-5; D unclear. Looked up from germline, CDR1 is MDHEN and CDR2 is SYDVKM. There are 12 residues in the CDR3. V lost 6 bases, J lost 3 bases, and 8 bases lay in between.

This clonotype appeared a few times. The chain joins TRBV14 to TRBJ2-7; D unclear. The length of the CDR3 is 11 residues. V shed 6 bases and J shed 5 bases, with 8 bases lying between them. CDR1 and CDR2 (germline): SGHDN, FVKESK. DNA of the CDR3: TGTGCCAGCAGTCAAACCGACGAGCAGTACTTC. It translates to CASSQTDEQYF.

This clonotype showed up just a few times. In nucleotides, the CDR3 is TGTGCCACCAGTGACCAACAGGGGCGAGCTTTCTTT. Translated: CATSDQQGRAFF. The chain joins TRBV24-1 to TRBJ1-1; 7 bases agree with TRBD1. Trimming at V came to 4 bases and at J to 10 bases, leaving 5 bases not matched to a gene. Germline values: CDR1 KGHDR, CDR2 SFDVKD. The CDR3 extends over 12 amino acids.

The rearrangement uses TRBV12-3 or TRBV12-4 and TRBJ2-3; a possible D gene is TRBD2 (5 bases). V dropped 5 bases and J dropped 3 bases, with 9 bases sitting between them. The CDR3 contains 13 residues. In nucleotides, the CDR3 is TGTGCCAGCAGTCCTTTAGCGACAGATACGCAGTATTTT. Translated, it gives CASSPLATDTQYF.

Turning to this clonotype: Its ends do not fully match the called genes, so a read error is possible. The rearrangement links TRBV7-7 to TRBJ2-1, with TRBD2 matching over 11 bases. CDR1 and CDR2 (germline): SSHAT, FNYEAQ (reference sequence). This CDR3 has 14 amino acids. The CDR3 spells CASSVAGGFNEQFF. CDR3 nucleotides: TGTGCTAGCAGCGTAGCGGGAGGGTTCAATGAGCAGTTCTTC.

Regarding this clonotype: One end of the junction varies from germline; a read error may be responsible. The gene calls are TRBV6-1 and TRBJ1-5; the D is unclear. Germline V gene data show CDR1 as MNHNS and CDR2 as SASEGT. The CDR3 runs 15 residues. CDR3 bases: TGTGCCGGCAGTCTGAACACTCTTAGCAATCAGCCCCAGCATTTT. Its protein is CAGSLNTLSNQPQHF.

This clonotype was picked up a small number of times. This chain joins TRBV20-1 and TRBJ2-3, with 7 positions matching TRBD1. V was clipped by 1 base and J by 7 bases; unmatched bases: 8. Germline CDR1 reads DFQATT; CDR2 reads SNEGSKA (reference sequence). The CDR3 sequence is 14 residues long. In DNA form, the CDR3 reads TGCAGTGCTAGAGTTTTACAGGGGTTTAATACGCAGTATTTT. Translation gives CSARVLQGFNTQYF.

This clonotype was found once. One junction end does not reproduce the germline sequence, and a read error may be involved. The rearrangement uses TRBV28 and TRBJ2-2; 8 bases line up with TRBD2. CDR1 and CDR2 from the germline V gene are MDHEN and SYDVKM. This CDR3 has 14 amino acids. The CDR3 bases are TGTACCAGCAGCCGGGGGGGTCTAGGCGGGGAGCTGTTTTTT. This gives the protein CTSSRGGLGGELFF.